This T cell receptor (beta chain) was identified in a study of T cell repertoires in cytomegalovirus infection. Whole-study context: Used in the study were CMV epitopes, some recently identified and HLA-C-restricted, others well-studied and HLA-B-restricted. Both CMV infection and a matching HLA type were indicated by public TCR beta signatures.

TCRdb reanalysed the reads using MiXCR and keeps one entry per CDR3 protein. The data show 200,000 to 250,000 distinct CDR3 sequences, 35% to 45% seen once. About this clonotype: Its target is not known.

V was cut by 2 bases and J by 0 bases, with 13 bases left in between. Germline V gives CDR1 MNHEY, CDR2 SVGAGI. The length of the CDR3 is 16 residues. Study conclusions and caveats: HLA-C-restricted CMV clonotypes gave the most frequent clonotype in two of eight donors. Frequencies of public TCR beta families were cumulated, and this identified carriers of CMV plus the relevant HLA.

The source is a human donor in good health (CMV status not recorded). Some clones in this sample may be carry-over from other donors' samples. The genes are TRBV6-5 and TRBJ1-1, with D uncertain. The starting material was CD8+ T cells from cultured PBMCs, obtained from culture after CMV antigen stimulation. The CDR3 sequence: CASSYAEATLNTEAFF. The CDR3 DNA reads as TGTGCCAGCAGTTACGCAGAAGCGACACTGAACACTGAAGCTTTCTTT.